This TCR beta chain was captured in a study of blood T cells in healthy people across ages. This clonotype was counted a few times. Its antigen is not known. A J-beta primer mix and a sample-barcoded 5' primer were used in a second PCR of about 7 to 11 cycles. From the 5' RACE reads, TCRdb called clonotypes with MiXCR, one entry per CDR3 protein. The sample has about 1.4 million distinct CDR3 sequences, approximately 59% seen once. Study outcomes and limitations: Because donor CMV status was unknown, expanded clonotype changes were possibly confounded.

The source of this sequence is a young man in good health. The sequencing sample was made of blood.

CDR3 DNA sequence: TGTGCCAGCAGCCCTCGAGGGGGCAAAGGTGGTGAGCAGTTCTTC. This encodes CASSPRGGKGGEQFF. The chain couples TRBV6-6 to TRBJ2-1; 7 bases match TRBD1. Trimming took 6 bases from V and 9 from J; bases not matched to a gene: 14. CDR1 is MNHNY and CDR2 is SVGAGI in the germline V gene (reference sequence). The CDR3 runs to 15 residues.